Described below is a single T cell receptor beta chain sequence and its context. This entry is derived from a study of cytomegalovirus exposure and HLA in healthy donors. Primers: 60 Vbeta forward and 13 Jbeta reverse. Data came from immunoSEQ multiplex PCR; TCRdb stores just in-frame clones and leaves some out. This sample has approximately 110,000 clones, with 74% found just once. CDR3 length: 15 residues. The V gene end was trimmed by 1 base and the J gene end by 0 bases; junction bases not matched to a gene: 0. Germline-derived CDR1 and CDR2 are LNHNV and YYDKDF (reference sequence). The sample consisted of PBMCs. The source is a woman between 40 and 55 years old in good health and CMV-seropositive. The chain links TRBV15 to TRBJ2-7; 10 positions agree with TRBD2. For the CDR3, the DNA is TGTGCCACCAGCAGAGGGACTAGCGGCTCCTACGAGCAGTACTTC. This sequence encodes CATSRGTSGSYEQYF.